The 32 T cell receptor beta chains below all came from one sample that was sequenced in a study of T cells after yellow fever vaccination. TCRdb used MiXCR to reprocess the 5' RACE reads, holding one entry per CDR3 protein. The repertoire holds fewer than 350,000 distinct CDR3 sequences, with roughly 8.7% as singletons. The sample here was PBMCs, taken on the day of the first yellow fever vaccination. The origin of the receptors is a man between 18 and 29 years old who received the YFV17D yellow fever vaccine.

The chain combines TRBV7-2 with TRBJ2-4; D remains ambiguous. The CDR3 loop spans 12 amino acids. CDR1 and CDR2 from the germline V gene are SGHTA and FQGNSA. The V and J ends lost 1 base and 10 bases respectively, with 8 bases between them. The CDR3 DNA sequence: TGTGCCAGCAGCTTAGACCTTAGGATTCAGTACTTC. This sequence encodes CASSLDLRIQYF. Complete variable domain (other parts from reference TRBV7-2 and TRBJ2-4): GAGVSQSPSNKVTEKGKDVELRCDPISGHTALYWYRQSLGQGLEFLIYFQGNSAPDKSGLPSDRFSAERTGGSVSTLTIQRTQQEDSAVYLCASSLDLRIQYFGAGTRLSVL.

The J gene is TRBJ2-5, the V gene TRBV28; D might be TRBD2 (5 bases). Trimming took 2 bases from V and 0 from J, leaving 7 bases between them. The CDR3 loop spans 14 amino acids. Germline lookup yields CDR1 MDHEN and CDR2 SYDVKM. The CDR3 loop reads CASSLPGDQETQYF. CDR3 in DNA: TGTGCCAGCAGTTTACCCGGGGACCAAGAGACCCAGTACTTC.

For the CDR3, the DNA is TGTGCCACCAGCAGAGTCGGGGTTGACGGGGAGCTGTTTTTT. Its translation is CATSRVGVDGELFF. The chain carries TRBV15 and TRBJ2-2; TRBD2 might be the D (5 bases). CDR3 length: 14 residues. V shed 1 base and J shed 7 bases, with 10 bases lying between them. CDR1 is LNHNV, CDR2 YYDKDF, per germline (reference sequence).

The DNA for the CDR3 is TGTGCCAGCAGCTTGGGGGGACTAGCGGGCCTAAATGAGCAGTTCTTC. This encodes CASSLGGLAGLNEQFF. V gene TRBV5-5 combines with J gene TRBJ2-1; 12 nucleotides match TRBD2. The CDR3 is 16 amino acids. In germline, CDR1 is SGHKS, CDR2 YYEKEE (reference sequence). The V and J ends lost 0 bases and 7 bases, in that order; junction bases with no gene match: 5.

This clonotype was detected a few times. The chain carries TRBV5-1 and TRBJ2-7, with no clear D. The V gene lost 3 bases and the J gene lost 0 bases, with 7 bases spanning the gap. The CDR3 has 13 amino acids. Germline-derived CDR1 and CDR2 are SGHRS and YFSETQ. CDR3 DNA sequence: TGCGCCAGCAGCTCACAGAACTCCTACGAGCAGTACTTC. This gives the protein CASSSQNSYEQYF.

The chain carries TRBV2 and TRBJ2-1, with 9 bases lining up with TRBD2. The CDR3 length is 17 residues. Germline CDR1 is SNHLY and CDR2 is FYNNEI. The CDR3 region has the DNA TGTACCTTCAGTACACCGGGGGGAAGCGGGGGGCGAAATGAGCAGTTCTTC. Translating gives CTFSTPGGSGGRNEQFF.

This clonotype was seen ten or more times. The gene calls are TRBV20-1 and TRBJ1-4; tentative D call: TRBD1 (5 bases). Trimming took 3 bases from V and 8 from J, leaving 7 bases between them. The CDR3 covers 11 residues. Germline lookup yields CDR1 DFQATT and CDR2 SNEGSKA (reference sequence). CDR3 residues: CSARNREKLFF. The CDR3 nucleotides are TGCAGTGCTAGGAACAGGGAAAAACTGTTTTTT.

The rearrangement links TRBV20-1 to TRBJ1-4, with a tentative D call TRBD1 (5 bases). With 0 bases removed from V and 8 bases from J, the gap between germline ends came to 16 bases. The CDR3 sequence is 15 residues long. Germline loops: CDR1 DFQATT, CDR2 SNEGSKA (reference sequence). The CDR3 region has the DNA TGCAGTGCTAGAGATCGATTGACAGTCTCGGAAAAACTGTTTTTT. It codes for CSARDRLTVSEKLFF.

In this sample, this clonotype turned up a few times. The chain uses TRBV7-9 and TRBJ2-7; a weak D match, TRBD1 (6 bases). Trimming stripped 5 bases from V and 2 bases from J, with 16 bases between. The length of the CDR3 is 15 residues. Per the germline V gene, CDR1 is SEHNR and CDR2 is FQNEAQ (reference sequence). DNA of the CDR3: TGTGCCAGCAGCCGCCCCAACCGGGACACCTACGAGCAGTACGTC. Translating it yields CASSRPNRDTYEQYV.

The chain has TRBV5-1 and TRBJ2-7, with D unclear. V gave up 2 bases and J gave up 6 bases, with 15 bases separating them. The CDR3 is made up of 14 amino acids. Germline V gives CDR1 SGHRS, CDR2 YFSETQ. The CDR3: CASSFAADALEQYF. CDR3 nucleotides: TGCGCCAGCAGCTTCGCAGCCGACGCCCTCGAGCAGTACTTC.

This clonotype has a handful of counts. The rearrangement joins TRBV11-2 to TRBJ2-2; no clear D. Between the trimmed V and J ends, which lost 2 bases and 5 bases, there was a span of 18 bases. CDR1 is SGHAT, CDR2 FQNNGV, per germline. The CDR3 has 17 amino acids. The DNA of the CDR3 is TGTGCCAGCAGCTTAATTCAAGGCTTAATTGGTACCGGGGAGCTGTTTTTT. Its protein is CASSLIQGLIGTGELFF.

This clonotype was observed many times. The genes are TRBV12-3 or TRBV12-4 and TRBJ1-1; the D is unclear. The CDR3 has 13 residues. V was pared by 2 bases and J by 1 base, with 5 bases between. The CDR3 bases are TGTGCCAGCAGTTTAATAGCGAACACTGAAGCTTTCTTT. It yields the protein CASSLIANTEAFF.

This clonotype was seen a few times. J is TRBJ2-7 and V is TRBV6-2 or TRBV6-3; no clear D gene. V lost 2 bases, J lost 6 bases, and 5 bases lay in between. CDR3 length: 11 amino acids. Germline V lookup: CDR1 MNHEY, CDR2 SVGEGT. The CDR3 sequence is CASSYPSEQYF. The CDR3 nucleotides are TGTGCCAGCAGTTACCCCAGCGAGCAGTACTTC.

The chain combines TRBV11-2 with TRBJ1-1; D unresolved. The CDR3 runs to 13 residues. Per the germline V gene, CDR1 is SGHAT and CDR2 is FQNNGV. V was trimmed by 1 base and J by 5 bases, leaving 8 bases between them. The CDR3 is CASSLVPGTEAFF. The CDR3, as DNA: TGTGCCAGCAGCTTAGTACCGGGTACTGAAGCTTTCTTT.

This clonotype has only a few counts. One junction end does not reproduce the germline sequence, and a read error may be involved. This chain uses TRBV5-6 with TRBJ1-1; no definite D call. CDR1 SGHDT and CDR2 YYEEEE come from the germline V gene. This CDR3 region has 13 residues. The CDR3 sequence: CASSFGGPTEVFF. The CDR3 DNA follows: TGTGCCAGCAGCTTTGGAGGTCCCACTGAAGTTTTCTTT.

At least ten counts were recorded for this clonotype. The chain carries TRBV5-1 and TRBJ2-1, with TRBD1 as a possible D gene (6 bases). Germline CDR1 is SGHRS and CDR2 is YFSETQ. V lost 4 bases to trimming and J lost 7 bases, with 18 bases between them. The CDR3 runs 15 residues. The CDR3 is CASSLLGAGDNEQFF. The CDR3 DNA is TGCGCCAGCAGCCTGCTCGGGGCAGGGGATAATGAGCAGTTCTTC. Using reference TRBV5-1 and TRBJ2-1 for the parts outside the CDR3, the full variable domain is KAGVTQTPRYLIKTRGQQVTLSCSPISGHRSVSWYQQTPGQGLQFLFEYFSETQRNKGNFPGRFSGRQFSNSRSEMNVSTLELGDSALYLCASSLLGAGDNEQFFGPGTRLTVL.

V and J are TRBV10-3 and TRBJ2-1; the D is unclear. V shed 3 bases and J shed 9 bases, with 12 bases lying between them. The CDR3 length is 13 residues. Germline V gives CDR1 ENHRY, CDR2 SYGVKD. The CDR3 region has the DNA TGTGCCATCAGTGAAAGCTTCCGGCGTGAGCAGTTCTTC. Its translation: CAISESFRREQFF.

In its sample, this clonotype was seen many times. The chain is built from TRBV7-7 and TRBJ2-2; either TRBD1 or TRBD2 may fit D (6 bases each). The germline gives CDR1 SSHAT, CDR2 FNYEAQ (reference sequence). Trimming shortened V by 2 bases and J by 3 bases, and 10 bases separated the two germline ends. CDR3 length equals 15 residues. CDR3 DNA sequence: TGTGCCAGCAGCTTAAGAGGGGGGTACACCGGGGAGCTGTTTTTT. Its protein product is CASSLRGGYTGELFF.

V usage is TRBV28 and J usage is TRBJ2-1; no reliable D call. Trimming left V 5 bases short and J 0 bases short, with 11 bases between. Per germline, CDR1 MDHEN and CDR2 SYDVKM. There are 15 residues in the CDR3. The chain's CDR3 is CASSLIRSSYNEQFF. The CDR3 region has the DNA TGTGCCAGCAGTCTTATTAGAAGCTCCTACAATGAGCAGTTCTTC.

The sample holds many counts of this clonotype. V and J are TRBV12-3 or TRBV12-4 and TRBJ1-3, with 7 nucleotides matching TRBD1. The CDR3 is 14 residues long. The ends lost 3 bases at V and 4 bases at J; junction bases unmatched: 3. Here the CDR3 reads CASSFRQGGNTIYF. For the CDR3, the DNA is TGTGCCAGCAGTTTTCGACAGGGAGGAAACACCATATATTTT.

This sequence joins TRBV21-1 and TRBJ2-7; the table names TRBD1, a call not compared with the DNA. TRBV21-1 is assigned pseudogene status. The CDR3 length is 18 residues. This CDR3 is CASSKGGREPSFSYEQYV. CDR3 coding DNA: TGTGCCAGCAGCAAAGGGGGCAGGGAGCCCTCCTTCTCCTACGAGCAGTACGTC.

The chain employs TRBV10-3 and TRBJ2-5; 8 nucleotides line up with TRBD2. Looked up from germline, CDR1 is ENHRY and CDR2 is SYGVKD. This CDR3 has 17 residues. With 2 bases clipped from V and 5 bases from J, the junction kept 13 bases outside the gene matches. CDR3 nucleotides: TGTGCCATCAGTGAGGGGAGTTCGGGGGGGCCGCTCGAGACCCAGTACTTC. This translates into CAISEGSSGGPLETQYF.

This clonotype was picked up many times. The chain has TRBV7-9 and TRBJ2-1; D is undetermined. The CDR3 contains 13 residues. Looked up from germline, CDR1 is SEHNR and CDR2 is FQNEAQ (reference sequence). Deletions cut 6 bases from V and 1 base from J, with 7 bases between. The CDR3 DNA is TGTGCCAGCAGTTCCTTTTCCTACAATGAGCAGTTCTTC. Encoded protein: CASSSFSYNEQFF.

This clonotype was seen more than once but under ten times. The chain joins TRBV10-3 to TRBJ2-3; 10 bases match TRBD1. CDR1 ENHRY and CDR2 SYGVKD come from the germline V gene. This CDR3 contains 17 residues. Losses at the gene ends were 7 bases for V and 2 bases for J; bases not matched to a gene: 12. The CDR3 region is CAITVTDRGFSTDTQYF. CDR3 coding DNA: TGTGCCATCACCGTTACGGACAGGGGGTTTTCCACAGATACGCAGTATTTT.

This clonotype was counted ten times or more. The chain is built from TRBV10-2 and TRBJ2-3, with D uncertain. V lost 5 bases, J lost 5 bases, and 5 bases lay in between. Looked up from germline, CDR1 is WSHSY and CDR2 is SAAADI. The CDR3 runs to 11 residues. For the CDR3, the DNA is TGCGCCAGCAGTAGACGAGATACGCAGTATTTT. Protein: CASSRRDTQYF.

The chain links TRBV6-5 to TRBJ2-5; TRBD2 matches 15 bases. The V segment lost 4 bases and the J segment 3 bases; nucleotides outside the gene matches: 0. The CDR3 length is 15 residues. Germline CDR1 is MNHEY and CDR2 is SVGAGI. For the CDR3, the DNA is TGTGCCAGCAGTTGGACTAGCGGGGGGGAAGAGACCCAGTACTTC. Protein: CASSWTSGGEETQYF.

Notes on this clonotype: An end of the junction differs from the germline gene, which may be a read error. V usage is TRBV4-2 and J usage is TRBJ1-5, with 7 bases matching TRBD1. Germline CDR1 LGHNA, CDR2 YNFKEQ. This CDR3 contains 18 residues. The CDR3 DNA follows: TGTGCCGGCAGCCAATGGCCGGGGGACAGTAATAGCAATCAGCCCCAGCATTTT. Translating it yields CAGSQWPGDSNSNQPQHF.

Ten or more counts support this clonotype. The J gene is TRBJ2-7, the V gene TRBV3-1; the D gene is possibly TRBD2 (6 bases). Germline lookup yields CDR1 LGHDT and CDR2 YNNKEL (reference sequence). The germline V and J ends were trimmed by 0 bases and 6 bases, with 9 bases remaining between them. The CDR3 length is 13 residues. CDR3 in DNA: TGTGCCAGCAGCCAAGATAGGGGAGGCGAGCAGTACGTC. This gives the protein CASSQDRGGEQYV.

This clonotype came up a few times. The rearrangement joins TRBV25-1 to TRBJ1-1; weak D call: TRBD1 (6 bases). The V end was cut by 3 bases, the J end by 8 bases, with 16 bases between. The germline V gene has CDR1 MGHDK and CDR2 SYGVNS. CDR3 length: 14 amino acids. The CDR3 spells CASSDTGQTLEAFF. CDR3 nucleotide sequence: TGTGCCAGCAGTGATACCGGACAGACTCTGGAAGCTTTCTTT.

This clonotype was detected only a few times. V is TRBV28 and J is TRBJ2-3, with D unclear. The germline V gene has CDR1 MDHEN and CDR2 SYDVKM. This CDR3 region has 12 residues. Trimming left V 5 bases short and J 3 bases short, with 6 bases between. DNA of the CDR3: TGTGCCAGCAGTATCCTGACAGATACGCAGTATTTT. Translated: CASSILTDTQYF.

The CDR3 loop reads CASSPAVSYEQYF. The DNA for the CDR3 is TGTGCCAGCAGCCCGGCGGTGTCCTACGAGCAGTACTTC. The genes are TRBV14 and TRBJ2-7; no reliable D call. V shed 4 bases and J shed 1 base, with 8 bases lying between them. Germline V CDR1 and CDR2: SGHDN, FVKESK. This CDR3 is built from 13 residues.

This clonotype was recorded at least ten times. J is TRBJ2-7 and V is TRBV20-1, with D possibly TRBD2 on 7 matching bases. Trimming left V 3 bases short and J 4 bases short, with 13 bases between. Germline values: CDR1 DFQATT, CDR2 SNEGSKA (reference sequence). The CDR3 sequence is 13 residues long. CDR3 sequence (DNA): TGCAGTGCTAGGTGGGGGGGCCGTTACGAGCAGTACTTC. Translated: CSARWGGRYEQYF.